This passage covers 17 T cell receptor beta chains from one sample sequenced in a study of read filtering for tumor transcriptome and immune sequencing (dated by TCRdb to about 2020). TCRdb lists the instrument as Illumina HiSeq 4000. TCR libraries were constructed from roughly 380 ng RNA using the Immunoverse kit, and molecular barcoded adaptors covering alpha/delta and beta/gamma chains were employed. TCRdb's own reprocessing of the public reads used fastp at Q25 and MiXCR and kept productive beta chains. A single entry per CDR3 protein holds the most common genes and DNA from its merged rows. The sample profile shows about 38,000 distinct CDR3 sequences; about 14% of them were found once. The top ten constitute around 19% of the sample. Sequences were obtained from a population of CD138-negative cells sorted from bone marrow. The cell subset or site tag for this specimen amounts to: bone marrow mononuclear cells depleted of CD138+ plasma/myeloma cells by negative magnetic selection. Source of these receptors: a donor aged 40 or over with multiple myeloma.

Ten or more counts support this clonotype. The CDR3 nucleotides are TGCAGTGCCCCGACAGGGGGCCAAGAGACCCAGTACTTC. Protein sequence: CSAPTGGQETQYF. V gene TRBV20-1 combines with J gene TRBJ2-5, with 9 bases aligning to TRBD1. The CDR3 has 13 residues. Unmatched junction bases numbered 3, after V lost 6 bases and J lost 1 base. Per germline, CDR1 DFQATT and CDR2 SNEGSKA (reference sequence).

The table lists this clonotype with many counts. CDR3 DNA sequence: TGTGCCAGCAGCTTAAGTAAGGAGGACTCTGGGGCCAACGTCCTGACTTTC. Translating it yields CASSLSKEDSGANVLTF. This chain joins TRBV11-1 and TRBJ2-6, with a tentative D call TRBD2 (5 bases). The CDR3 has 17 amino acids. Germline CDR1 reads SGHAT; CDR2 reads FQDESV (reference sequence). V lost 2 bases and J 0 bases, leaving 11 bases between the germline ends.

In regard to this clonotype: At one boundary the junction diverges from the germline segment, which might be a read error. The chain uses TRBV28 and TRBJ1-1; D is ambiguous. Germline loops: CDR1 MDHEN, CDR2 SYDVKM. CDR3 length equals 15 residues. The CDR3 sequence: CASSPRAIRSTEAFF. In DNA form, the CDR3 reads TGTGCCAGCAGTCCCCGGGCAATTCGGAGCACTGAGGCTTTCTTT.

As regards this clonotype: This may be a read error, as it is one base from a much larger clone. It is likely a read error, because the conserved phenylalanine at the end of the CDR3 is missing. The rearrangement uses TRBV7-9 and TRBJ1-1, with TRBD1 as a possible D gene (5 bases). V lost 1 base and J 1 base, leaving 7 bases between the germline ends. CDR3 length: 14 residues. From germline, CDR1 is SEHNR and CDR2 FQNEAQ (reference sequence). The CDR3 spells CASSLGGWNTEAFL. The CDR3 DNA reads TGTGCCAGCAGCTTAGGGGGCTGGAACACTGAAGCTTTCCTT.

Comment on this clonotype: A read error is possible here, since a much larger clone lies one base away. The J gene is TRBJ2-6, the V gene TRBV28; the D gene is possibly TRBD2 (5 bases). The CDR3 sequence is 16 residues long. Germline-derived CDR1 and CDR2 are MDHEN and SYDVKM. CDR3 in amino acids: CASGFFGELGANVLTF. The CDR3 coding sequence is TGTGCCAGCGGTTTCTTCGGGGAACTCGGGGCCAACGTCCTGACTTTC.

The V and J genes are TRBV27 and TRBJ2-3; D is unresolved. The germline V and J ends were trimmed by 5 bases and 6 bases, with 6 bases remaining between them. CDR1 and CDR2 (germline): MNHEY, SMNVEV (reference sequence). CDR3 size: 11 residues. Here the CDR3 reads CASSTKDTQYF. The CDR3 DNA follows: TGTGCCAGCAGTACGAAGGATACGCAGTATTTT.

This clonotype was seen repeatedly, ten times or more. The chain carries TRBV20-1 and TRBJ2-2; D call uncertain. Trimming pared 3 bases from V and 4 bases from J, leaving 21 bases between. Germline CDR1 reads DFQATT; CDR2 reads SNEGSKA (reference sequence). This CDR3 contains 17 residues. CDR3 DNA sequence: TGCAGTGCTAGTCAGACATCCCCAACCCTGGTCACCGGGGAGCTGTTTTTT. The encoded protein is CSASQTSPTLVTGELFF.

CDR3 loop: CASSRLDRADTEAFF. The CDR3 DNA reads TGCGCCAGCAGTCGACTGGACAGGGCGGACACTGAAGCTTTCTTT. The gene calls are TRBV5-1 and TRBJ1-1; 8 positions match TRBD1. The ends lost 5 bases at V and 3 bases at J; junction bases unmatched: 9. Germline CDR1 and CDR2: SGHRS and YFSETQ. CDR3 length equals 15 residues.

This clonotype was found a few times. The chain uses TRBV5-4 and TRBJ2-7; tentatively, D is TRBD1 (5 bases). Trimming pared 2 bases from V and 6 bases from J, leaving 9 bases between. The CDR3 contains 12 residues. Germline V gene sequence: CDR1 SGHNT, CDR2 YYREEE (reference sequence). The CDR3 here is CASSLLGVEQYF. The CDR3 nucleotides read TGTGCCAGCAGCTTATTAGGGGTCGAGCAGTACTTC.

Regarding this clonotype: Given the absence of the conserved phenylalanine or tryptophan at the CDR3 end, a read error is likely. The chain has TRBV20-1 and TRBJ2-7; possible D gene TRBD2, 6 bases. Looked up from germline, CDR1 is DFQATT and CDR2 is SNEGSKA (reference sequence). This CDR3 contains 11 residues. As DNA, the CDR3 is TGCGGTGCTAGTGGTGGAGGGGAGCAGTACTCC. This codes for CGASGGGEQYS.

A note on this clonotype: Possible read error: a much larger clone is one base away. The rearrangement joins TRBV6-2 or TRBV6-3 to TRBJ1-2; D might be TRBD1 (5 bases). Germline CDR1 and CDR2: MNHEY and SVGEGT. The CDR3 has 12 residues. DNA for the CDR3: TGTGCCGGCAGTACCCAGGGAGGAGGCTACACCTTC. Encoded protein: CAGSTQGGGYTF.

This clonotype was recorded many times. The rearrangement links TRBV6-2 or TRBV6-3 to TRBJ1-1, with D possibly TRBD1 on 5 matching bases. The V and J ends lost 7 bases and 3 bases respectively, with 12 bases between them. This CDR3 comprises 13 residues. Per germline, CDR1 MNHEY and CDR2 SVGEGT. CDR3 residues: CASTLLRDTEAFF. The DNA of the CDR3 is TGTGCCAGCACCCTCCTCAGGGACACTGAAGCTTTCTTT.

In its sample, this clonotype was seen many times. V and J are TRBV20-1 and TRBJ1-2; the D gene is possibly TRBD1 (6 bases). This CDR3 has 12 amino acids. CDR1 is DFQATT, CDR2 SNEGSKA, per germline (reference sequence). V was pared by 2 bases and J by 2 bases, with 6 bases between. DNA of the CDR3: TGCAGTGCTAGAACAGGGAACTATGGCTACACCTTC. It specifies CSARTGNYGYTF.

There are many counts of this clonotype. The CDR3: CASSLGETGTTDTQYF. The CDR3, as DNA: TGTGCCAGCAGCTTAGGGGAGACAGGGACCACAGATACGCAGTATTTT. This chain uses TRBV7-2 with TRBJ2-3, with 7 positions matching TRBD1. V was clipped by 1 base and J by 2 bases; unmatched bases: 6. Germline-derived CDR1 and CDR2 are SGHTA and FQGNSA. The CDR3 is made up of 16 amino acids.

To note about this clonotype: With a much larger clone just one base away, this may be a read error. The V call is TRBV4-1, the J call TRBJ2-3; 11 bases are a match to TRBD2. V shed 2 bases, J shed 3 bases, and the junction held 1 base outside the gene matches. The germline V gene encodes CDR1 MGHRA and CDR2 YSYEKL. The CDR3 consists of 15 residues. The CDR3 region has the DNA TGCGCCAGCAGCCAACTAGCGGGGGGTACAGATACGCAGTATTTT. Its translation is CASSQLAGGTDTQYF.

This clonotype occurred many times. The CDR3 reads CASSLTGGNYGYTF. The CDR3 DNA follows: TGTGCCAGCAGCCTCACAGGGGGCAACTATGGCTACACCTTC. The chain links TRBV2 to TRBJ1-2, with TRBD1 matching over 9 bases. Germline CDR1 is SNHLY and CDR2 is FYNNEI. CDR3 length: 14 amino acids. V lost 6 bases, J lost 2 bases, and 4 bases stayed unmatched.

Remarks on this clonotype: A much larger clone sits a single nucleotide away, making a read error possible. This chain links TRBV10-3 with TRBJ1-1; a weak D match, TRBD1 (6 bases). Germline V gene data show CDR1 as ENHRY and CDR2 as SYGVKD. The CDR3 has 15 residues. For the CDR3, the DNA is TGTGTCATCAGTGAGGGGGGCCAAGGGGGCACTGAAGCTTTCTTT. Translation: CVISEGGQGGTEAFF.